This TCR beta chain appears in the sequencing data of a study of T cell changes during pregnancy in multiple sclerosis. CDR1 MNHEY and CDR2 SVGAGI come from the germline V gene. The junction had 3 bases not matched to a gene; V was cut back by 6 bases and J by 7 bases. The length of the CDR3 is 13 residues. This clone showed up just a few times. Libraries were prepared by immunoSEQ multiplex PCR; TCRdb keeps only in-frame clonotypes and omits some of them. Among about 65,000 clones listed, 92% were seen once. The sample was CD8+ T cells from peripheral blood mononuclear cells, taken in the third trimester of pregnancy. The rearrangement links TRBV6-5 to TRBJ1-6; 7 bases align to TRBD1. The TCR was taken from a female donor in good health, enrolled as a control in a pregnancy study. The DNA of the CDR3 is TGTGCCAGCAGGGGGACAGAGAATTCACCCCTCCACTTT. Its protein product is CASRGTENSPLHF.